The 3 T cell receptor beta chains below come from one sample, sequenced in a study of T cell changes during pregnancy in multiple sclerosis. Sequenced by immunoSEQ multiplex PCR; TCRdb stores in-frame clones only, minus some. Found here are roughly 50,000 clones, roughly 92% of them singletons; the top ten hold 0.65% to 0.7%. The sample here was CD4+ T cells from peripheral blood mononuclear cells, taken in the third trimester of pregnancy. Receptors were obtained from a female donor with multiple sclerosis, enrolled in a pregnancy study.

CDR3 amino acids: CASSYLGGRRYEQYF. Here the CDR3 DNA reads TGTGCCAGCAGTTATCTCGGCGGGCGACGTTACGAGCAGTACTTC. This sequence joins TRBV6-5 and TRBJ2-7, with D maybe TRBD2 (5 bases). The CDR3 sequence is 15 residues long. V lost 3 bases to trimming and J lost 4 bases, with 16 bases between them. Germline CDR1 is MNHEY and CDR2 is SVGAGI.

CDR3 nucleotides: TGTGCCAGCTCACCCGTTACAGGAACCCTCGGAAACACCATATATTTT. Encoded protein: CASSPVTGTLGNTIYF. The V gene is TRBV18, the J gene TRBJ1-3; a weak D match, TRBD1 (5 bases). Per the germline V gene, CDR1 is KGHSH and CDR2 is LQKENI. There are 16 residues in the CDR3. V dropped 3 bases and J dropped 4 bases, with 16 bases sitting between them. Filled out from reference TRBV18 and TRBJ1-3, the complete variable domain reads NAGVMQNPRHLVRRRGQEARLRCSPMKGHSHVYWYRQLPEEGLKFMVYLQKENIIDESGMPKERFSAEFPKEGPSILRIQQVVRGDSAAYFCASSPVTGTLGNTIYFGEGSWLTVV.

The chain links TRBV6-5 to TRBJ2-4; the match to TRBD1 covers 8 bases. Germline CDR1 reads MNHEY; CDR2 reads SVGAGI. V lost 7 bases and J lost 4; bases outside the gene matches: 3. The CDR3 is 13 amino acids. CDR3 sequence (DNA): TGTGCCAGCAAAGGACAGGGAAAAAACATTCAGTACTTC. It specifies CASKGQGKNIQYF.